This TCR beta chain is from a study of blood T cell repertoires in COVID-19. Study overall: COVID-19 samples from acute and convalescent phases originated in the United States, Italy and Spain.

In the authors' workflow: Nucleated cell counts were estimated from reference gene primer amplification. TCRdb's table, derived via immunoSEQ multiplex PCR, lists solely in-frame clones and lacks some. Clone size and the V and J calls come from that table; the DNA yielded D and trimming. The sample holds more than 35,000 clones, about 88% seen once. With V trimmed by 3 bases and J by 6 bases, 11 bases remained unmatched. The CDR3 runs 16 residues. Germline values: CDR1 MDHEN, CDR2 SYDVKM. This clonotype was obtained from a man between 65 and 85 years old with active COVID-19. The gene calls are TRBV28 and TRBJ1-1, with TRBD1 matching over 9 bases. Sequenced: peripheral blood. CDR3 nucleotide sequence: TGTGCCAGCAGTTTGGACCGGGACAGGGAGTTCCCTGAAGCTTTCTTT. As protein: CASSLDRDREFPEAFF.